These 20 T cell receptor beta chains were sequenced from one sample in a study of blood T cells in healthy people across ages. For the second PCR, which ran for roughly 6 to 11 cycles, a sample-barcoded 5' primer and a J-beta primer mix were used. TCRdb reprocessed the 5' RACE reads with MiXCR, giving one entry per CDR3 protein. Seen here are approximately 780,000 distinct CDR3 sequences, around a quarter observed once, and the top ten hold about 3%. A further study also used this sample, focusing on T cells of mothers and their children.

Source material: blood. Source of these receptors: a boy aged 10-17 years in good health.

The chain uses TRBV12-3 or TRBV12-4 and TRBJ2-3; D uncertain. V lost 0 bases and J 0 bases, leaving 7 bases between the germline ends. The CDR3 consists of 15 residues. CDR3: CASSLAEVSTDTQYF. The CDR3 DNA reads TGTGCCAGCAGTTTAGCAGAGGTGAGCACAGATACGCAGTATTTT.

The sample holds a few counts of this clonotype. The chain has TRBV12-3 or TRBV12-4 and TRBJ2-5; 7 nucleotides match TRBD1. The CDR3 is made up of 14 amino acids. Trimming removed 6 bases from V and 2 bases from J; junction bases left unmatched: 6. Written as DNA, the CDR3 is TGTGCCAGCAGAGAAACAGGGGAACAAGAGACCCAGTACTTC. Translation: CASRETGEQETQYF.

J is TRBJ2-5 and V is TRBV9, with D perhaps matching TRBD1 or TRBD2 (5 bases each). The assigned J gene may be wrong: the sequence end matches TRBJ2-7 better. From germline, CDR1 is SGDLS and CDR2 YYNGEE. CDR3 length equals 14 residues. CDR3 coding DNA: TGTGCCAGCAGCAACCGGGACGGGGCCTACGAGCAGTACTTC. It translates to CASSNRDGAYEQYF.

The rearrangement joins TRBV20-1 to TRBJ2-5; 7 bases fit TRBD1. Trimming cost V 1 base and J 1 base; bases outside gene matches: 6. CDR1 is DFQATT and CDR2 is SNEGSKA in the germline V gene (reference sequence). CDR3 size: 15 residues. This CDR3 is CSARATGWSQETQYF. In nucleotides, the CDR3 is TGCAGTGCTAGAGCGACAGGGTGGTCCCAAGAGACCCAGTACTTC.

The rearrangement uses TRBV6-2 or TRBV6-3 and TRBJ2-7, with 9 bases that match TRBD1. The junction had 10 bases not matched to a gene; V was cut back by 4 bases and J by 6 bases. The CDR3 totals 15 residues. Germline CDR1 is MNHEY and CDR2 is SVGEGT. CDR3 protein: CASSFLGQGNFEQYF. As DNA, the CDR3 is TGTGCCAGCAGTTTCCTAGGACAGGGGAATTTCGAGCAGTACTTC.

J is TRBJ2-7 and V is TRBV5-1, with no clear D. V was pared by 5 bases and J by 2 bases, with 11 bases between. The CDR3 runs to 13 residues. Per germline, CDR1 SGHRS and CDR2 YFSETQ. The DNA for the CDR3 is TGCGCCAGCAGGTTCGGATCCCCCTACGAGCAGTACTTC. Translation gives CASRFGSPYEQYF.

This clonotype was seen more than once but under ten times. The J gene is TRBJ2-5, the V gene TRBV20-1, with a possible D match to TRBD2 (6 bases). V was trimmed by 5 bases and J by 5 bases, leaving 18 bases between them. Per germline, CDR1 DFQATT and CDR2 SNEGSKA (reference sequence). This CDR3 has 14 amino acids. As DNA, the CDR3 is TGCAGTGCTGCGTTGGGGACGGGAGAGGAGACCCAGTACTTC. It yields the protein CSAALGTGEETQYF.

V is TRBV12-3 or TRBV12-4 and J is TRBJ2-3; the D gene could be TRBD1 or TRBD2 (6 bases each). CDR3 size: 15 residues. The V end was cut by 3 bases, the J end by 1 base, with 11 bases between. The CDR3 coding sequence is TGTGCCAGCAGTTTTGGAGGGGGTGGCACAGATACGCAGTATTTT. It is translated as CASSFGGGGTDTQYF.

V usage is TRBV29-1 and J usage is TRBJ2-4; D may be TRBD2 (5 bases). The CDR3 contains 14 residues. Per the germline V gene, CDR1 is SQVTM and CDR2 is ANQGSEA. In nucleotides, the CDR3 is TGCAGTGGAGGCGGCCCGCTAAGTGGAAACATTCAGTACTTC. Its protein product is CSGGGPLSGNIQYF.

The chain combines TRBV29-1 with TRBJ2-6; D is undetermined. The CDR3 sequence is 14 residues long. V lost 4 bases to trimming and J lost 0 bases, with 7 bases between them. The germline V gene encodes CDR1 SQVTM and CDR2 ANQGSEA. CDR3 nucleotide sequence: TGCAGCGTTGGAAAGGACTCTGGGGCCAACGTCCTGACTTTC. It yields the protein CSVGKDSGANVLTF.

This rearrangement joins TRBV5-1 to TRBJ2-1, with 7 bases lining up with TRBD1. The J call may be incorrect, as the DNA end agrees better with TRBJ2-7. The length of the CDR3 is 16 residues. Germline values: CDR1 SGHRS, CDR2 YFSETQ. Here the CDR3 reads CASSSDRFRGPYEQYF. As DNA, the CDR3 is TGCGCCAGCAGCTCGGACAGGTTTCGGGGACCCTACGAGCAGTACTTC.

This clonotype has a handful of counts. The chain uses TRBV19 and TRBJ1-3; 8 bases agree with TRBD1. The length of the CDR3 is 15 residues. Germline CDR1 LNHDA, CDR2 SQIVND (reference sequence). Germline trimming cut 5 bases from V and 3 bases from J; bases unmatched to any gene: 6. The CDR3 loop reads CASSPSTGVGNTIYF. CDR3 in DNA: TGTGCCAGTAGTCCGTCGACAGGGGTTGGAAACACCATATATTTT.

The V gene is TRBV6-1, the J gene TRBJ1-1, with 8 bases that match TRBD1. V trimming: 7 bases; J trimming: 5 bases; junction bases outside the gene matches: 6. Germline values: CDR1 MNHNS, CDR2 SASEGT. CDR3 length: 13 amino acids. Written as DNA, the CDR3 is TGTGCCAGCACCCCGAGGACAGGGACTGAAGCTTTCTTT. Translation: CASTPRTGTEAFF.

This clonotype was seen a handful of times. The chain links TRBV3-1 to TRBJ2-1; a possible D gene is TRBD1 (6 bases). The J call could be wrong; TRBJ2-5 is a better fit for the DNA end. The length of the CDR3 is 16 residues. Per germline, CDR1 LGHDT and CDR2 YNNKEL (reference sequence). Here the CDR3 reads CASSLWTAYPPETQYF. The CDR3 DNA is TGTGCCAGCAGCTTGTGGACAGCGTACCCTCCAGAGACCCAGTACTTC.

The CDR3 protein is CSASPGGYYTGELFF. CDR3 DNA sequence: TGCAGTGCTAGTCCCGGAGGATATTACACCGGGGAGCTGTTTTTT. This rearrangement joins TRBV20-1 to TRBJ2-2; tentatively, D is TRBD2 (5 bases). The CDR3 extends over 15 amino acids. The germline V gene has CDR1 DFQATT and CDR2 SNEGSKA (reference sequence). V lost 3 bases and J 3 bases, leaving 14 bases between the germline ends.

This clonotype turned up a few times. V and J are TRBV3-1 and TRBJ2-5; D unresolved. The J call may be in error: the DNA end matches TRBJ2-7 better. This CDR3 spans 15 amino acids. Germline CDR1 is LGHDT and CDR2 is YNNKEL (reference sequence). The CDR3 DNA reads TGTGCCAGCAGCCCCCGTCCCCCCCTAAGCTACGAGCAGTACTTC. Amino acids: CASSPRPPLSYEQYF.

This clonotype has only a few counts. As DNA, the CDR3 is TGCAGTGCTGGCATAGGGACTCGGAACTATGGCTACACCTTC. This encodes CSAGIGTRNYGYTF. The J gene is TRBJ1-2, the V gene TRBV20-1; TRBD1 might be the D (5 bases). There are 14 residues in the CDR3. Deletions cut 5 bases from V and 2 bases from J, with 15 bases between. Germline V gene lookup returns CDR1 DFQATT and CDR2 SNEGSKA (reference sequence).

The V gene is TRBV12-3 or TRBV12-4, the J gene TRBJ1-6, with a tentative D call TRBD1 (6 bases). Trimming shortened V by 1 base and J by 10 bases, and 14 bases separated the two germline ends. CDR3 length: 15 residues. The CDR3, as DNA: TGTGCCAGCAGTTTAGACTCGGGGGCCAAATCACCCCTCCACTTT. Encoded protein: CASSLDSGAKSPLHF.

This rearrangement joins TRBV25-1 to TRBJ1-2; tentative D call: TRBD1 (5 bases). CDR1 is MGHDK and CDR2 is SYGVNS in the germline V gene. The CDR3 totals 15 residues. Trimming shortened V by 2 bases and J by 0 bases, and 10 bases separated the two germline ends. The CDR3: CASSERRGTNYGYTF. The CDR3 region has the DNA TGTGCCAGCAGTGAAAGGAGGGGTACTAACTATGGCTACACCTTC.

The CDR3 DNA follows: TGCAGTGGTCGTGCAGGGTGGCGCGGCTACACCTTC. Its protein is CSGRAGWRGYTF. The V and J genes are TRBV20-1 and TRBJ1-2; perhaps TRBD1 as D (5 bases). Trimming took 7 bases from V and 8 from J, leaving 17 bases between them. The CDR3 contains 12 residues. The germline CDR1 and CDR2 sequences are DFQATT and SNEGSKA (reference sequence).